Listed below are T cell receptor beta chains from one sample, sequenced in a study of T cells in Graves' hyperthyroidism and ophthalmopathy. Each CDR3 protein is one row after TCRdb ran MiXCR on the multiplex PCR reads. This table has about 320,000 distinct CDR3 sequences, approximately 17% appearing once. Sample: blood. These receptors came from a man between 25 and 39 years old with Graves' hyperthyroidism. Both conserved end residues are part of each CDR3. Each record gives: D gene, J gene, V gene, clone size, CDR3 DNA, CDR3 protein. D genes are given only for firm matches. Size values are once, few and many counts, or a class for expanded clones, and some rows have none.

D gene: .; J gene: TRBJ2-7; V gene: TRBV2; clone size: few; CDR3 DNA: TGTGCCAGCAGCGACCCGGGTAGCGGCTCCTACGAGCAGTACTTC; CDR3 protein: CASSDPGSGSYEQYF
D gene: TRBD1; J gene: TRBJ2-7; V gene: TRBV6-5; clone size: many; CDR3 DNA: TGTGCCAGCAGACACGACAGGGACGAGCAGTACTTC; CDR3 protein: CASRHDRDEQYF
D gene: TRBD1; J gene: TRBJ2-1; V gene: TRBV20-1; clone size: many; CDR3 DNA: TGCAGGGCGACAGGGGCCTCTTACAATGAGCAGTTCTTC; CDR3 protein: CRATGASYNEQFF
D gene: .; J gene: TRBJ2-7; V gene: TRBV24-1; clone size: .; CDR3 DNA: TGTGCCACCAGTGATTCAGATAACTACGAGCAGTACTTC; CDR3 protein: CATSDSDNYEQYF
D gene: TRBD1; J gene: TRBJ1-5; V gene: TRBV28; clone size: few; CDR3 DNA: TGTGCCAGCAGTTTAGCCCCCGACAGGGTAATAGGCAATCAGCCCCAGCATTTT; CDR3 protein: CASSLAPDRVIGNQPQHF
D gene: .; J gene: TRBJ2-5; V gene: TRBV6-5; clone size: .; CDR3 DNA: TGTGCCAGCAGTTATAGGTGGGACACTCAAGAGACCCAGTACTTC; CDR3 protein: CASSYRWDTQETQYF
D gene: TRBD2; J gene: TRBJ2-3; V gene: TRBV7-3; clone size: many; CDR3 DNA: TGTGCCAGCAGCTTATTTTCCGGGACTAGCGGTAGCACAGATACGCAGTATTTT; CDR3 protein: CASSLFSGTSGSTDTQYF
D gene: TRBD1; J gene: TRBJ2-7; V gene: TRBV28; clone size: many; CDR3 DNA: TGTGCCAGCACCCCAGACGCCCCCGAGCAGGGGGATGTTTGGGAGCAGTACTTC; CDR3 protein: CASTPDAPEQGDVWEQYF
D gene: TRBD2; J gene: TRBJ2-7; V gene: TRBV5-1; clone size: .; CDR3 DNA: TGCGCCAGCAGCTTCGGGGGGAGGAACGAGCAGTACTTC; CDR3 protein: CASSFGGRNEQYF
D gene: TRBD1; J gene: TRBJ1-6; V gene: TRBV4-1; clone size: .; CDR3 DNA: TGCGCCAGCAGCCGCATACCGGGACAGGGTAATTCACCCCTCCACTTT; CDR3 protein: CASSRIPGQGNSPLHF
D gene: .; J gene: TRBJ1-1; V gene: TRBV5-1; clone size: .; CDR3 DNA: TGCGCCAGCAGCCAGACCCCGGCAGGTACGGACACTGAAGCTTTCTTT; CDR3 protein: CASSQTPAGTDTEAFF
D gene: .; J gene: TRBJ2-1; V gene: TRBV11-2; clone size: many; CDR3 DNA: TGTGCCAGCAGCCTTTCGGGAAATGAGCAGTTCTTC; CDR3 protein: CASSLSGNEQFF
D gene: .; J gene: TRBJ2-1; V gene: TRBV7-2; clone size: many; CDR3 DNA: TGTGCCAGCATAAGAGTGGACTCCTCCTACAATGAGCAGTTCTTC; CDR3 protein: CASIRVDSSYNEQFF
D gene: .; J gene: TRBJ1-1; V gene: TRBV20-1; clone size: many; CDR3 DNA: TGCAGTGCTAGAACGCCCACTGAAGCTTTCTTT; CDR3 protein: CSARTPTEAFF
D gene: .; J gene: TRBJ1-5; V gene: TRBV15; clone size: once; CDR3 DNA: TGTGCCACCAGCTCGGAGGGCAATCAGCCCCAGCATTTT; CDR3 protein: CATSSEGNQPQHF
D gene: .; J gene: TRBJ2-1; V gene: TRBV15; clone size: .; CDR3 DNA: TGTGCCACCAGCGAGACAGGCCCTGAGCAGTTCTTC; CDR3 protein: CATSETGPEQFF
D gene: TRBD2; J gene: TRBJ2-2; V gene: TRBV6-1; clone size: few; CDR3 DNA: TGTGCCAGCAGTAGGGACCCTAGCGGGATAGGGACCGGGGAGCTGTTTTTT; CDR3 protein: CASSRDPSGIGTGELFF
D gene: TRBD2; J gene: TRBJ2-1; V gene: TRBV11-3; clone size: many; CDR3 DNA: TGTGCCAGCAGCTACGGACTAGCGGGAGGCAATGAGCAGTTCTTC; CDR3 protein: CASSYGLAGGNEQFF
D gene: TRBD1; J gene: TRBJ1-5; V gene: TRBV19; clone size: .; CDR3 DNA: TGTGCCAGTAGTAGAGACAGGGCATTGGGCAATCAGCCCCAGCATTTT; CDR3 protein: CASSRDRALGNQPQHF
D gene: .; J gene: TRBJ2-3; V gene: TRBV3-1; clone size: many; CDR3 DNA: TGTGCCAGCAGCGATCAAGCAGATACGCAGTATTTT; CDR3 protein: CASSDQADTQYF
D gene: TRBD1; J gene: TRBJ2-5; V gene: TRBV5-6; clone size: many; CDR3 DNA: TGTGCCAGCAGCTTGAAGGGGGCCGGAGGAGAGACCCAGTACTTC; CDR3 protein: CASSLKGAGGETQYF
D gene: TRBD1; J gene: TRBJ1-2; V gene: TRBV7-2; clone size: .; CDR3 DNA: TGTGCCAGCACAGGGCAGGGGGCGATAGGGAACTATGGCTACACCTTC; CDR3 protein: CASTGQGAIGNYGYTF
D gene: TRBD2; J gene: TRBJ2-3; V gene: TRBV7-6; clone size: few; CDR3 DNA: TGTGCCAGCAGCTTAGGCTCTATTAGCGGGAGGGCCAGGGTGCAGTATTTT; CDR3 protein: CASSLGSISGRARVQYF
D gene: TRBD1; J gene: TRBJ2-7; V gene: TRBV6-1; clone size: few; CDR3 DNA: TGTGCCAGCAGTGAACAACAGGGGAGCGAGCAGTACTTC; CDR3 protein: CASSEQQGSEQYF
D gene: TRBD2; J gene: TRBJ2-7; V gene: TRBV20-1; clone size: .; CDR3 DNA: TGCAGTGCTGGAGAACTTCGGACTAGCGCTTACGAGCAGTACTTC; CDR3 protein: CSAGELRTSAYEQYF
D gene: .; J gene: TRBJ2-7; V gene: TRBV7-2; clone size: .; CDR3 DNA: TGTGCCAGCAGCTTAGGCGGGTTCCTCGGGGAGCAGTACTTC; CDR3 protein: CASSLGGFLGEQYF
D gene: .; J gene: TRBJ2-1; V gene: TRBV28; clone size: .; CDR3 DNA: TGTGCCAGCAGTTGGGCCTGGAGTTACCAGTACAATGAGCAGTTCTTC; CDR3 protein: CASSWAWSYQYNEQFF
D gene: .; J gene: TRBJ2-7; V gene: TRBV27; clone size: many; CDR3 DNA: TGTGCCAGCAGTTTAATAGGGTCGGCCGGGAGCTCCTACGAGCAGTACTTC; CDR3 protein: CASSLIGSAGSSYEQYF
D gene: .; J gene: TRBJ1-1; V gene: TRBV15; clone size: .; CDR3 DNA: TGTGCCACCAGCAGAGAGAGGGGGGACGGGGCGCGAGCTTTCTTT; CDR3 protein: CATSRERGDGARAFF
D gene: .; J gene: TRBJ2-7; V gene: TRBV30; clone size: .; CDR3 DNA: TGTGCCTGGGGCCCGGACTCCTACGAGCAGTACTTC; CDR3 protein: CAWGPDSYEQYF
D gene: TRBD2; J gene: TRBJ2-1; V gene: TRBV19; clone size: .; CDR3 DNA: TGTGCCAGTAGTATAGGGGTCGAGCGGGAGGGCCGGGGTGAGCAGTTCTTC; CDR3 protein: CASSIGVEREGRGEQFF
D gene: .; J gene: TRBJ1-2; V gene: TRBV27; clone size: .; CDR3 DNA: TGTGCCAGCAGTGGGGGGAACGGTGGCTACACCTTC; CDR3 protein: CASSGGNGGYTF
D gene: TRBD2; J gene: TRBJ2-3; V gene: TRBV13; clone size: many; CDR3 DNA: TGTGCCAGCGGGGTACCTAGCGGGAGGGGGCCAGATACGCAGTATTTT; CDR3 protein: CASGVPSGRGPDTQYF
D gene: .; J gene: TRBJ2-7; V gene: TRBV2; clone size: .; CDR3 DNA: TGTTCCAACTGCATTGGGGCGGAATCCTACGAGCAGTACTTC; CDR3 protein: CSNCIGAESYEQYF
D gene: TRBD1; J gene: TRBJ1-5; V gene: TRBV7-2; clone size: .; CDR3 DNA: TGTGCCAGCAGCTTATGGACAGGGAAGGTTTACCAGCCCCAGCATTTT; CDR3 protein: CASSLWTGKVYQPQHF
D gene: TRBD2; J gene: TRBJ2-1; V gene: TRBV11-3; clone size: once; CDR3 DNA: TGTGCCTGGAGTCCGGGTCTAGTGGGGACTAGCGGGTACAATGAGCAGTTCTTC; CDR3 protein: CAWSPGLVGTSGYNEQFF
D gene: .; J gene: TRBJ2-3; V gene: TRBV14; clone size: .; CDR3 DNA: TGTGCCAGCAGCCAAGATCTTATGGGGGATACGCAGTATTTT; CDR3 protein: CASSQDLMGDTQYF
D gene: .; J gene: TRBJ2-2; V gene: TRBV6-4; clone size: .; CDR3 DNA: TGTGCCAGCAGTCACGCCGGGGTGTCCGGGGAGCTGTTTTTT; CDR3 protein: CASSHAGVSGELFF
D gene: TRBD1; J gene: TRBJ2-5; V gene: TRBV6-1; clone size: many; CDR3 DNA: TGTGCCAGCAGTGAAGCGCCAGGGGGAGAGACCCAGTACTTC; CDR3 protein: CASSEAPGGETQYF
D gene: .; J gene: TRBJ2-1; V gene: TRBV13; clone size: once; CDR3 DNA: TGTGCCAGCAGCCCAACAGCTAGCGTCTACAATGAGCAGTTCTTC; CDR3 protein: CASSPTASVYNEQFF
D gene: .; J gene: TRBJ2-7; V gene: TRBV5-1; clone size: .; CDR3 DNA: TGCGCCAGCAGCTTATGGGGGTCGGTCGGCGAGCAGTACTTC; CDR3 protein: CASSLWGSVGEQYF
D gene: .; J gene: TRBJ2-7; V gene: TRBV4-1; clone size: many; CDR3 DNA: TGCGCCAGCAGCCTCCCGGGACTGAGGGGCGAGCAGTACTTC; CDR3 protein: CASSLPGLRGEQYF